This T cell receptor beta chain was captured by sequencing in a study of blood T cells in healthy people across ages. With regard to this clonotype: The antigen remains undetermined.

Per-sample PBMC isolation yielded at least 6.5 million cells. Next came a second PCR, run for roughly 6 to 11 cycles, which used a sample-barcoded 5' primer along with a J-beta primer mix. Each TCR beta cDNA got a 12-nucleotide random molecular identifier. TCRdb passed the 5' RACE reads through MiXCR, listing each CDR3 protein once. The sample includes hundreds of thousands of distinct CDR3 sequences, 46% of them seen just once. Findings of the study overall: Diversity figures derived from one million T cells were judged to underestimate the true value. Naive and antigen-experienced cells could not be conclusively compared, given unsorted PBMCs.

CDR1 SGDLS and CDR2 YYNGEE come from the germline V gene. The CDR3 is 14 residues long. Deletions cut 0 bases from V and 2 bases from J, with 9 bases between. This chain links TRBV9 with TRBJ2-7; D is possibly TRBD1 (5 bases). The sequenced sample consisted of blood. The sequence was obtained from a man older than 75 in good health. CDR3 DNA: TGTGCCAGCAGCGTAGCGGACATCGCCTACGAGCAGTACTTC. This encodes CASSVADIAYEQYF.